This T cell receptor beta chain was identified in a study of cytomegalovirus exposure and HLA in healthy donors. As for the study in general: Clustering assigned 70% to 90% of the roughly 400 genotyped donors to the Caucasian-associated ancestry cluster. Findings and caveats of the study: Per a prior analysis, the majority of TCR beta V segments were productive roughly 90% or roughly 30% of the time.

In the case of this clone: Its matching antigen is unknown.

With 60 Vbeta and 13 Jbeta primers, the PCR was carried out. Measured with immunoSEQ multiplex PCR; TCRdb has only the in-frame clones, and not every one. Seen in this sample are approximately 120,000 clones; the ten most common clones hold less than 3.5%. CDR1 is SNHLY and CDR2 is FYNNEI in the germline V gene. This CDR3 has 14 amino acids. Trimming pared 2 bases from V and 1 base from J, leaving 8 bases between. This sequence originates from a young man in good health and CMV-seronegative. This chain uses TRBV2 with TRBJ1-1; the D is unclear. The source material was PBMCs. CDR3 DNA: TGTGCCAGCAGTGAAAGCAGGCAGAACACTGAAGCTTTCTTT. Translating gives CASSESRQNTEAFF.